The clone carrying this T cell receptor (beta chain) appeared many times. With 5 bases clipped from V and 2 bases from J, the junction kept 3 bases outside the gene matches. Germline CDR1 is LGHDT and CDR2 is YNNKEL (reference sequence). This CDR3 is 15 amino acids long. Researchers made TCR beta libraries by using iRepertoire HTBI primers and running Arm-PCR on CDR3 regions. TCRdb fed the multiplex PCR reads into MiXCR, producing one record per CDR3 protein. Of about 530,000 distinct CDR3 sequences in the sample, about 16% are singletons; the top ten hold about 25%. Time point in this sample: newly diagnosed GD, antithyroid drugs for less than 3 months. PBMC RNA was the source of the TCR library. Graves' disease was diagnosed by American Thyroid Association guidelines. This record belongs to a study of regulatory T cells in long-lasting Graves disease. The sample was also reused in another study, on T cells in Graves' hyperthyroidism and ophthalmopathy. Per that paper: The study left out patients who had uncontrolled infection, other autoimmune disease, pregnancy or lactation.

This material consisted of peripheral blood mononuclear cells (PBMCs), taken at new diagnosis, from a patient treated with antithyroid drugs. The chain has TRBV3-1 and TRBJ2-5, with 12 positions matching TRBD2. The source of this sequence is a woman in her forties or fifties with Graves disease. The CDR3 loop is CASSDGLAGQETQYF. The CDR3 DNA sequence: TGTGCCAGCAGCGACGGACTAGCGGGGCAAGAGACCCAGTACTTC.